A selection of T cell receptor beta chains follows, all from one sample in a study of CD8+ T cells in alopecia areata. Method: immunoSEQ multiplex PCR; TCRdb's copy keeps in-frame clones and lacks some. Here the sample spans 110,000 to 150,000 clones, less than 75% being singletons. The specimen sequenced was CD8+ T cells sorted from blood. The receptors were sampled from a human donor in good health. CDR3s leave out the opening cysteine and the closing phenylalanine or tryptophan.

j_call | v_call | cdr3_aa
TRBJ2-3 | TRBV7-9 | ASSLESDTQY
TRBJ2-5 | TRBV2 | ASSEPGTRQETQY
TRBJ2-3 | TRBV27 | ASSETVLPPTDTQY
TRBJ2-5 | TRBV27 | ASERGDGTQY
TRBJ2-1 | TRBV29-1 | SVIAGESYNEQF
TRBJ2-7 | TRBV15 | ATSRDHSAVGYPYEQY
TRBJ2-7 | TRBV19 | ASMGRTYEQY
TRBJ2-7 | TRBV7-2 | ASRPELLAGGGEQY
TRBJ2-5 | TRBV4-1 | ASSSEGRGTQY
TRBJ2-5 | TRBV25-1 | ASSEYSGRETQY
TRBJ2-7 | TRBV6-5 | ASSNNRDLGDEQY
TRBJ2-3 | TRBV7-9 | ASSPRDSSTDTQY
TRBJ1-3 | TRBV5-5 | ASSPRTALRSGNTIY
TRBJ2-3 | TRBV23-1 | ASSHSARRGLYFTDTQY
TRBJ2-5 | TRBV29-1 | SVRGPGTGRETQY
TRBJ2-2 | TRBV5-1 | ASSWAGELF
TRBJ2-7 | TRBV2 | ASLEWGDEQY
TRBJ2-3 | TRBV9 | ASSATSSGNMDTQY
TRBJ2-7 | TRBV2 | ASSLSADYEQY
TRBJ2-1 | TRBV27 | ASGVGGGPYNEQF
TRBJ2-7 | TRBV6-6 | ASSYLGSGRLGEQY
TRBJ1-2 | TRBV2 | ASSVAGAANYGYT
TRBJ2-1 | TRBV25-1 | ASSPGTEQF
TRBJ2-1 | TRBV27 | ASRGTSFYNEQF
TRBJ1-1 | TRBV25-1 | ASSGMDPEAF
TRBJ1-1 | TRBV11-2 | ASSWGTGSEAF
TRBJ2-5 | TRBV27 | ASSFLWTGRTQEAQY
TRBJ2-5 | TRBV28 | ASHPGQVQETQY
TRBJ1-1 | TRBV5-1 | ASKPRVWDTEAF
TRBJ1-1 | TRBV19 | ASSMIHREAAF
TRBJ2-1 | TRBV20-1 | SARENNEQF
TRBJ1-2 | TRBV2 | ASVQNRGGYT
TRBJ2-1 | TRBV6-5 | ASSYAAGEGYNEQF
TRBJ2-1 | TRBV29-1 | SVGDNEQF
TRBJ1-2 | TRBV29-1 | SVPGRRERGYT
TRBJ2-7 | TRBV25-1 | ASTGLGAEQY
TRBJ1-2 | TRBV6-1 | ASSVLGGTDT
TRBJ2-7 | TRBV27 | ASSSLQGSHEQY
TRBJ2-3 | TRBV29-1 | SVVPLGTDTQY
TRBJ2-1 | TRBV5-4 | ASSLAKRASGPAYNEQF
TRBJ2-1 | TRBV25-1 | ASSNSIEQF
TRBJ1-5 | TRBV2 | ASSVQGNQPQH
TRBJ2-3 | TRBV7-9 | ASSFPRSTSGRTSDTQY
TRBJ2-7 | TRBV27 | ASSPTGSTSYEQY
TRBJ2-3 | TRBV11-1 | ASSLRQPSTETSTDTQY
TRBJ2-1 | TRBV29-1 | SVEEGLNEQF
TRBJ2-5 | TRBV11-2 | ASSLAQETQY
TRBJ2-1 | TRBV19 | ASSPSLGDEQF
TRBJ2-7 | TRBV7-2 | ASSYGQGVTYEQY
TRBJ2-7 | TRBV29-1 | SARVNGHEQY
TRBJ2-3 | TRBV9 | ASSVGGGAASTDTQY
TRBJ2-7 | TRBV29-1 | SVEGPVVGSEQY